Presented here are 18 T cell receptor beta chains from one specimen sequenced in a study of response to subunit inactivated influenza vaccine. TCRdb ran MiXCR on the RT-PCR reads and lists one entry per CDR3 protein. This table holds 400,000 to 650,000 distinct CDR3 sequences, roughly 7.6% found once. Sequenced material: PBMCs from blood, taken less than 25 months after vaccination. The origin of the receptors is a man in his fifties or sixties who received an inactivated influenza vaccine.

This clonotype occurred many times. CDR3 residues: CASSPRGGRETQYF. For the CDR3, the DNA is TGTGCCAGCAGTCCTCGTGGGGGGCGTGAGACCCAGTACTTC. The chain combines TRBV12-3 or TRBV12-4 with TRBJ2-5; D tentatively fits TRBD1 or TRBD2 (6 bases each). Trimming left V 5 bases short and J 5 bases short, with 15 bases between. There are 14 residues in the CDR3.

The chain uses TRBV21-1 and TRBJ1-2; the table's D call, TRBD1, was not checked against the DNA. TRBV21-1 is labeled a pseudogene. This CDR3 comprises 14 residues. Here the CDR3 reads CASSASGQARGYTF. The CDR3 DNA is TGTGCCAGCAGCGCCTCGGGACAGGCGAGGGGCTACACCTTC.

The chain joins TRBV7-2 to TRBJ1-5; D is perhaps TRBD1 (5 bases). The CDR3 extends over 13 amino acids. The V gene's germline CDR1 is SGHTA and CDR2 FQGNSA. The V gene lost 5 bases and the J gene lost 4 bases, with 9 bases spanning the gap. CDR3 residues: CASSPRQNQPQHF. The CDR3 coding sequence is TGTGCCAGCAGCCCTAGACAGAATCAGCCCCAGCATTTT.

In its sample, this clonotype was seen a few times. This CDR3 is CASGETGRYTGELFF. The CDR3, as DNA: TGTGCCAGCGGAGAAACAGGGAGGTACACCGGGGAGCTGTTTTTT. The rearrangement uses TRBV9 and TRBJ2-2; D tentatively reads TRBD1 or TRBD2 (6 bases each). This CDR3 is built from 15 residues. The germline V gene encodes CDR1 SGDLS and CDR2 YYNGEE. Trimming cost V 7 bases and J 3 bases, with 16 bases left between them.

This chain joins TRBV3-1 and TRBJ2-1; tentatively, D is TRBD1 (5 bases). V lost 3 bases, J lost 5 bases, and 8 bases lay in between. Looked up from germline, CDR1 is LGHDT and CDR2 is YNNKEL (reference sequence). CDR3 length equals 13 residues. The CDR3 DNA reads as TGTGCCAGCAGCCAGAACAGGAACAATGAGCAGTTCTTC. Residues: CASSQNRNNEQFF.

The chain combines TRBV7-2 with TRBJ2-7, with 9 bases fitting TRBD1. Unmatched junction bases numbered 3, after V lost 6 bases and J lost 3 bases. The germline V gene has CDR1 SGHTA and CDR2 FQGNSA. This CDR3 is built from 13 residues. This CDR3 is CASRGTGIYEQYF. CDR3 nucleotide sequence: TGTGCCAGCAGAGGGACAGGGATCTACGAGCAGTACTTC.

This chain connects TRBV6-2 or TRBV6-3 to TRBJ2-5; either TRBD1 or TRBD2 may fit D (5 bases each). From germline, CDR1 is MNHEY and CDR2 SVGEGT. Trimming cost V 7 bases and J 1 base, with 16 bases left between them. This CDR3 has 15 amino acids. The CDR3 loop is CASTGPSGPQETQYF. In DNA form, the CDR3 reads TGTGCCAGCACCGGTCCCTCGGGACCCCAAGAGACCCAGTACTTC.

This clonotype was seen ten or more times. The chain employs TRBV20-1 and TRBJ2-3; TRBD2 matches 8 bases. The CDR3 is made up of 14 amino acids. CDR1 is DFQATT, CDR2 SNEGSKA, per germline (reference sequence). The junction had 6 bases not matched to a gene; V was cut back by 4 bases and J by 3 bases. The chain's CDR3 is CSATSGGSTDTQYF. The DNA for the CDR3 is TGCAGTGCTACCAGCGGGGGATCAACAGATACGCAGTATTTT.

The chain links TRBV3-1 to TRBJ2-1, with 10 bases matching TRBD1. Germline V CDR1 and CDR2: LGHDT, YNNKEL (reference sequence). The CDR3 totals 17 residues. The V gene end was trimmed by 4 bases and the J gene end by 4 bases; junction bases not matched to a gene: 10. CDR3 coding DNA: TGTGCCAGCAGCCCGCGGACAGGGGGTATTGGTTACAATGAGCAGTTCTTC. It encodes CASSPRTGGIGYNEQFF.

V usage is TRBV6-1 and J usage is TRBJ2-5; 12 bases fit TRBD2. This CDR3 is built from 15 residues. Trimming at V came to 4 bases and at J to 6 bases, leaving 6 bases not matched to a gene. Germline V gene lookup returns CDR1 MNHNS and CDR2 SASEGT. The CDR3 loop reads CASSALAGGKKTQYF. The CDR3 coding sequence is TGTGCCAGCAGTGCCCTAGCGGGGGGGAAGAAGACCCAGTACTTC.

The chain couples TRBV20-1 to TRBJ2-5, with TRBD2 as a possible D gene (6 bases). V shed 5 bases and J shed 5 bases, with 12 bases lying between them. Per germline, CDR1 DFQATT and CDR2 SNEGSKA (reference sequence). The CDR3 runs 12 residues. The chain's CDR3 is CSALGGAETQYF. The CDR3 DNA reads TGCAGTGCTCTTGGAGGGGCGGAGACCCAGTACTTC.

The V call is TRBV7-2, the J call TRBJ1-2; 12 bases align to TRBD1. The CDR3 totals 15 residues. Germline CDR1 is SGHTA and CDR2 is FQGNSA. The V and J ends lost 5 bases and 3 bases, in that order; junction bases with no gene match: 4. As DNA, the CDR3 is TGTGCCAGCAGCGCCGGGACAGGGGGCTACTATGGCTACACCTTC. Protein product: CASSAGTGGYYGYTF.

This chain uses TRBV6-2 or TRBV6-3 with TRBJ1-5, with D maybe TRBD1 (5 bases). The V end was cut by 0 bases, the J end by 0 bases, with 9 bases between. Germline CDR1 reads MNHEY; CDR2 reads SVGEGT. There are 16 residues in the CDR3. Written as DNA, the CDR3 is TGTGCCAGCAGTTACTCGAGCGGGGGTAGCAATCAGCCCCAGCATTTT. It codes for CASSYSSGGSNQPQHF.

This clonotype was picked up a small number of times. This chain connects TRBV7-3 to TRBJ2-7; 11 positions match TRBD2. The germline gives CDR1 SGHTA, CDR2 FQGTGA. The CDR3 runs to 17 residues. The V and J ends lost 1 base and 4 bases, in that order; junction bases with no gene match: 9. CDR3 sequence: CASSLRPGTSGRYEQYF. CDR3 bases: TGTGCCAGCAGCTTAAGGCCCGGGACTAGCGGACGGTACGAGCAGTACTTC.

This clonotype was observed a handful of times. This rearrangement joins TRBV11-3 to TRBJ2-1, with D possibly called TRBD1 or TRBD2 (6 bases each). Trimming cost V 1 base and J 4 bases, with 11 bases left between them. The CDR3 spans 15 residues. Germline V CDR1 and CDR2: SGHNT, YENEEA. The CDR3, as DNA: TGTGCCAGCAGCTTAGGGGGGGCTTGGTACAATGAGCAGTTCTTC. This sequence encodes CASSLGGAWYNEQFF.

This clonotype was seen more than once but under ten times. The chain carries TRBV5-1 and TRBJ1-1; D is uncertain. V was trimmed by 2 bases and J by 2 bases, leaving 10 bases between them. CDR1 is SGHRS, CDR2 YFSETQ, per germline. The CDR3 is made up of 14 amino acids. Here the CDR3 reads CASSFNGLNTEAFF. The CDR3 DNA sequence: TGCGCCAGCAGCTTTAACGGATTAAACACTGAAGCTTTCTTT.

This clonotype was detected only a few times. This chain connects TRBV7-2 to TRBJ2-7; tentatively, D is TRBD1 (5 bases). Germline CDR1 and CDR2: SGHTA and FQGNSA. The CDR3 extends over 14 amino acids. V was pared by 5 bases and J by 5 bases, with 16 bases between. As DNA, the CDR3 is TGTGCCAGCAGCCCGAGCAGGACAATCAACGAGCAGTACTTC. Translating it yields CASSPSRTINEQYF.

This clonotype appeared a few times. The chain has TRBV20-1 and TRBJ1-2, with D possibly matching TRBD1 (5 bases). The germline gives CDR1 DFQATT, CDR2 SNEGSKA (reference sequence). The V end lost 0 bases, the J end lost 5 bases, and 13 bases lay between the germline ends. The CDR3 is 14 residues long. DNA for the CDR3: TGCAGTGCTAGAGATCCTTGGGGGACTTATGGCTACACCTTC. Encoded protein: CSARDPWGTYGYTF.